This T cell receptor (beta chain) was recovered during a study of Graves' ophthalmopathy and Graves' hyperthyroidism. Study-level background: Researchers obtained peripheral blood at initial diagnosis, before any treatment had begun. General study points: The model forecast ophthalmopathy progression, reaching under 71% sensitivity and about 75% specificity.

This clonotype was observed at least ten times. The antigen is unknown. A read error may produce the germline difference seen at one junction end. Beta-chain TCR CDR3 regions were amplified from RNA transcripts. RT-PCR with HTBI primers came first, then second-round multiplex PCR. Via MiXCR, TCRdb re-called the multiplex PCR reads, giving one row per CDR3 protein. The repertoire consists of 300,000 to 400,000 distinct CDR3 sequences, with around a sixth occurring once and the leading ten covering approximately 13%. Ineligible for inclusion were patients with other autoimmune diseases, uncontrolled infections, pregnancy or lactation. Establishment of the diagnosis relied upon clinical symptoms, serum thyroxine, TRAb, thyroid ultrasound and orbital computed tomography. The CDR3 length is 14 residues. From germline, CDR1 is SGHTA and CDR2 FQGTGA.

The sequence came from an adult man with Graves' ophthalmopathy. Sequencing was carried out using peripheral blood. The chain joins TRBV7-3 to TRBJ2-2; D is unclear. In DNA, the CDR3 is TGTGCCAGCAGTTTAACAATGAACACCGGGGAGCTGTTTTTT. It specifies CASSLTMNTGELFF.